The next 5 T cell receptor beta chains were all read from a single sample in a study of glioma-infiltrating T cells. The iRepertoire nested amplicon-rescue multiplex PCR amplified TCR alpha and beta CDR3s from RNA. TCRdb reprocessed the multiplex PCR reads with MiXCR, giving one entry per CDR3 protein. The profile shows fewer than 110,000 distinct CDR3 sequences, around 28% of them singletons. The sample consisted of glioma tissue, nonneoplastic brain tissue, or PBMCs (not recorded which). The receptor source for this set is a human donor with low-grade glioma or glioblastoma, undergoing nonglioma brain surgery, or in good health (not recorded which).

About this clonotype: A much more abundant neighbour one base away suggests this may be a read error. The rearrangement links TRBV7-2 to TRBJ2-3; D tentatively reads TRBD1 or TRBD2 (6 bases each). Between the trimmed V and J ends, which lost 6 bases and 2 bases, there was a span of 21 bases. The CDR3 runs 17 residues. Per the germline V gene, CDR1 is SGHTA and CDR2 is FQGNSA. The CDR3 bases are TGTGCCAGCAGATCGTACGGGGGCCTTATGCCCACAGATACGCAGTATTTT. It encodes CASRSYGGLMPTDTQYF.

This chain uses TRBV7-9 with TRBJ1-2; D gene ambiguous. CDR3 length: 16 residues. Germline V lookup: CDR1 SEHNR, CDR2 FQNEAQ (reference sequence). V lost 2 bases, J lost 6 bases, and 19 bases lay in between. The CDR3 DNA follows: TGTGCCAGCAGCTTATATAGTAGGGAGGAAAGGAATGGCTACACCTTC. The encoded protein is CASSLYSREERNGYTF.

This clonotype was counted many times. This chain joins TRBV20-1 and TRBJ1-1; TRBD1 might be the D (5 bases). Germline V CDR1 and CDR2: DFQATT, SNEGSKA (reference sequence). The V and J ends lost 2 bases and 4 bases respectively, with 23 bases between them. The CDR3 is 17 amino acids. CDR3: CSARPSSQGGGGTEAFF. In DNA form, the CDR3 reads TGCAGTGCTAGACCCTCTAGTCAGGGCGGGGGTGGCACTGAAGCTTTCTTT.

This clonotype was seen repeatedly, ten times or more. The gene calls are TRBV12-3 or TRBV12-4 and TRBJ1-5, with a possible D match to TRBD1 (6 bases). The CDR3 is made up of 16 amino acids. V shed 3 bases and J shed 5 bases, with 17 bases lying between them. The CDR3 loop reads CASSFSSPGGHQPQHF. The CDR3 DNA sequence: TGTGCCAGCAGTTTCTCGTCTCCTGGGGGGCATCAGCCCCAGCATTTT.

This clonotype turned up a few times. V and J are TRBV12-3 or TRBV12-4 and TRBJ1-2; TRBD1 matches at 7 bases. V gave up 5 bases and J gave up 5 bases; unmatched junction bases: 5. The CDR3 consists of 13 residues. CDR3 nucleotide sequence: TGTGCCAGCAGTGGAGCAGGGGGATATGGCTACACCTTC. Translated: CASSGAGGYGYTF.